Presented here are 3 T cell receptor beta chains from one specimen sequenced in a study of blood T cell repertoires in COVID-19. The method was immunoSEQ multiplex PCR; TCRdb's version includes in-frame clones alone and lacks a portion of them. The data show fewer than 250,000 clones, about nine tenths seen once. The sequenced sample consisted of PBMCs or T cells enriched from blood (not recorded which). These receptors came from a man aged 30 to 39 in a cohort exposed to, infected with or recovered from COVID-19 (not recorded which).

In its sample, this clone was seen once. This chain joins TRBV9 and TRBJ2-3, with 9 bases aligning to TRBD2. From germline, CDR1 is SGDLS and CDR2 YYNGEE. This CDR3 is 17 amino acids long. V lost 0 bases, J lost 5 bases, and 10 bases stayed unmatched. CDR3 nucleotides: TGTGCCAGCAGCGTAGATCCGGCTAGCGGGACCCTAGATACGCAGTATTTT. Its protein product is CASSVDPASGTLDTQYF.

A few counts support this clone. This chain joins TRBV28 and TRBJ1-4; no firm D call. Trimming shortened V by 1 base and J by 3 bases, and 9 bases separated the two germline ends. The CDR3 has 15 residues. Germline V gene lookup returns CDR1 MDHEN and CDR2 SYDVKM. The CDR3 nucleotides read TGTGCCAGCAGTTTATTGCGCCCGGCTAATGAAAAACTGTTTTTT. This codes for CASSLLRPANEKLFF.

The J gene is TRBJ1-1, the V gene TRBV10-2; D unclear. Per the germline V gene, CDR1 is WSHSY and CDR2 is SAAADI. V lost 4 bases and J lost 8, with 8 bases in between. The CDR3 is made up of 11 amino acids. The CDR3 DNA sequence: TGCGCCAGCAGTGCCCTGAGAGAAGCTTTCTTT. This sequence encodes CASSALREAFF.